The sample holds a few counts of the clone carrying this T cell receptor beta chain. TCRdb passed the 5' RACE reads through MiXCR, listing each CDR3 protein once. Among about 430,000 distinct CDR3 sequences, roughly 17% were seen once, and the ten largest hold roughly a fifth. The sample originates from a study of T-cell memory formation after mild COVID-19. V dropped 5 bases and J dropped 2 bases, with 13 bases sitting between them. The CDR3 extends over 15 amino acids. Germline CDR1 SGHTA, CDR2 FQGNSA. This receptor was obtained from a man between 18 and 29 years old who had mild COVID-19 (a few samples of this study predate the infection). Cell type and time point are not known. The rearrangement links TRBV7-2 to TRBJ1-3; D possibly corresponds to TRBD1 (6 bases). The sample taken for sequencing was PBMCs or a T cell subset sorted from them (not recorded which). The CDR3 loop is CASSPPDRPGNTIYF. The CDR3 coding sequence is TGTGCCAGCAGCCCGCCGGACAGACCTGGAAACACCATATATTTT. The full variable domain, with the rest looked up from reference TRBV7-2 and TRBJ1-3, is GAGVSQSPSNKVTEKGKDVELRCDPISGHTALYWYRQSLGQGLEFLIYFQGNSAPDKSGLPSDRFSAERTGGSVSTLTIQRTQQEDSAVYLCASSPPDRPGNTIYFGEGSWLTVV.